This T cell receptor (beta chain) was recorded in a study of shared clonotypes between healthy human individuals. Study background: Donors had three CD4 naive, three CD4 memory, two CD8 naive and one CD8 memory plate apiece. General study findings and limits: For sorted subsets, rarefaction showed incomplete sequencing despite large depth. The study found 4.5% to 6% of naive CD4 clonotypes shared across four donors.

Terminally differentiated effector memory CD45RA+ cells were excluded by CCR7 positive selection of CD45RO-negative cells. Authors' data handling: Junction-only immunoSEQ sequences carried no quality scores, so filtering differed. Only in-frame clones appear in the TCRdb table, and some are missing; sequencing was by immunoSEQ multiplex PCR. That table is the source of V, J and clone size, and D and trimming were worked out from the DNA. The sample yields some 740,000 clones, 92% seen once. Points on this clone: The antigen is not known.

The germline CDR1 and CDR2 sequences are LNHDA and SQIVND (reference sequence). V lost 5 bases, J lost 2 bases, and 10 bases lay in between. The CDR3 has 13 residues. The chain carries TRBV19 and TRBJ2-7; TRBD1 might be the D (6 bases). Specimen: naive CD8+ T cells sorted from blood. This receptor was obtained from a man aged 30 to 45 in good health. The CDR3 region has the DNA TGTGCCAGTAGTTCCGCAGGGGCCTACGAGCAGTACTTC. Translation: CASSSAGAYEQYF.